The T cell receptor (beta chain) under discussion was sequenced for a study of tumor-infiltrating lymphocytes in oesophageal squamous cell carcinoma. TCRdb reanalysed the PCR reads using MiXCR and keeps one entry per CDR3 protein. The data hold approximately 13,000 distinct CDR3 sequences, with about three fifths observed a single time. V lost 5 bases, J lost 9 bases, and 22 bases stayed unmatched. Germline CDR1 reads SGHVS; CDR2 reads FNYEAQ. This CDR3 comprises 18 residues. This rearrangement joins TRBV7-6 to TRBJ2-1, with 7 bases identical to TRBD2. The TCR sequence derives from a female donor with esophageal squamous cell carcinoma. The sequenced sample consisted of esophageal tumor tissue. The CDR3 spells CASSPTRGDYGPGGEQFF. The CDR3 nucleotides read TGTGCCAGCAGCCCCACTCGGGGGGACTACGGTCCGGGTGGTGAGCAGTTCTTC. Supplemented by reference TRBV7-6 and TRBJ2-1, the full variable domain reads GAGVSQSPRYKVTKRGQDVALRCDPISGHVSLYWYRQALGQGPEFLTYFNYEAQQDKSGLPNDRFSAERPEGSISTLTIQRTEQRDSAMYRCASSPTRGDYGPGGEQFFGPGTRLTVL.